One and the same sample provided the 25 T cell receptor beta chains below, sequenced in a study of CD8+ T cells in alopecia areata. Extraction of RNA preceded its reverse transcription into cDNA, which served as the sequencing template. The data were produced by immunoSEQ multiplex PCR, yet TCRdb's version contains in-frame clones alone and is incomplete. This table holds 120,000 to 150,000 clones, about 86% found once. Treatment noted: oral pan-JAK inhibitor, 5-10 mg twice daily. The sample was CD8+ T cells sorted from blood, taken at week 4, from a patient treated with tofacitinib. These receptors came from a human donor with alopecia areata.

Regarding this clone: The junction departs from germline at one end; a sequencing error may be responsible. The rearrangement uses TRBV9 and TRBJ2-1; 8 bases match TRBD2. The CDR3 has 15 residues. Germline V CDR1 and CDR2: SGDLS, YYNGEE. The CDR3 sequence is CASSGRGGSHNEQFF. The CDR3 DNA is TGTGCCAGCAGCGGACGGGGGGGCTCCCACAATGAGCAGTTCTTC.

The rearrangement links TRBV27 to TRBJ2-2; D possibly corresponds to TRBD1 (5 bases). Looked up from germline, CDR1 is MNHEY and CDR2 is SMNVEV (reference sequence). The CDR3 covers 14 residues. V lost 10 bases and J lost 0, with 12 bases in between. CDR3 protein: CATRGLSNTGELFF. The CDR3 DNA reads TGTGCCACAAGGGGCCTGTCGAACACCGGGGAGCTGTTTTTT.

About this clone itself: The junction departs from the called germline gene at one end, perhaps through a read error. The chain joins TRBV23-1 to TRBJ2-7; D is uncertain. TRBV23-1 is identified as an open reading frame with a role that is uncertain. This CDR3 is built from 12 residues. The chain's CDR3 is CASSQSRKSLHF. CDR3 DNA sequence: TGCGCCAGCAGTCAATCTAGGAAAAGCCTTCACTTC.

The chain couples TRBV27 to TRBJ2-5; no definite D call. V was clipped by 4 bases and J by 2 bases, with 17 bases between them. The V gene's germline CDR1 is MNHEY and CDR2 SMNVEV (reference sequence). The CDR3 extends over 16 amino acids. CDR3 sequence: CASSSTRRPLQETQYF. The CDR3 nucleotides read TGTGCCAGCAGTTCAACACGACGGCCCTTACAAGAGACCCAGTACTTC.

V gene TRBV11-2 combines with J gene TRBJ2-5; 12 nucleotides align to TRBD2. The J call may be mistaken, given a closer DNA end match to TRBJ2-7. CDR1 SGHAT and CDR2 FQNNGV come from the germline V gene. There are 16 residues in the CDR3. The CDR3 spells CASSLVTSGGLYEQYF. DNA for the CDR3: TGTGCCAGCAGCTTAGTAACTAGCGGGGGGCTCTACGAGCAGTACTTC.

As regards this clone: The sample has other DNA sequences that encode this CDR3 too. This chain links TRBV9 with TRBJ2-5; D remains ambiguous. CDR1 and CDR2 from the germline V gene are SGDLS and YYNGEE. The V and J ends lost 0 bases and 1 base respectively, with 7 bases between them. The CDR3 extends over 14 amino acids. The CDR3 DNA sequence: TGTGCCAGCAGCGTAGCTGGCAGCCAAGAGACCCAGTACTTC. This encodes CASSVAGSQETQYF.

This clone occurred a few times. The chain employs TRBV10-2 and TRBJ2-3; D remains ambiguous. V lost 3 bases and J lost 2, with 9 bases in between. CDR3 length: 14 amino acids. The germline V gene has CDR1 WSHSY and CDR2 SAAADI. CDR3: CASSEYIITDTQYF. CDR3 DNA: TGCGCCAGCAGTGAATACATCATCACAGATACGCAGTATTTT.

The V gene is TRBV6-5, the J gene TRBJ1-1; possibly TRBD1 for D (5 bases). Germline values: CDR1 MNHEY, CDR2 SVGAGI. There are 14 residues in the CDR3. Trimming took 2 bases from V and 0 from J, leaving 7 bases between them. The CDR3 nucleotides are TGTGCCAGCAGTTACCAGGGAATGAACACTGAAGCTTTCTTT. Translation: CASSYQGMNTEAFF.

The chain links TRBV7-9 to TRBJ2-1, with 12 bases matching TRBD2. V gave up 1 base and J gave up 6 bases; unmatched junction bases: 10. This CDR3 comprises 18 residues. CDR1 SEHNR and CDR2 FQNEAQ come from the germline V gene (reference sequence). The chain's CDR3 is CASSLDKVTSGGGNEQFF. CDR3 nucleotides: TGTGCCAGCAGCTTAGATAAGGTGACTAGCGGGGGAGGCAATGAGCAGTTCTTC.

The chain links TRBV29-1 to TRBJ1-4, with 9 bases aligning to TRBD1. Trimming took 4 bases from V and 8 from J; bases not matched to a gene: 8. CDR1 SQVTM and CDR2 ANQGSEA come from the germline V gene. This CDR3 region has 14 residues. This chain's CDR3 is CSVGAGTGKEKLFF. In DNA, the CDR3 is TGCAGCGTTGGAGCCGGGACAGGGAAGGAAAAACTGTTTTTT. The whole variable domain, remainder taken from reference TRBV29-1 and TRBJ1-4, is SAVISQKPSRDICQRGTSLTIQCQVDSQVTMMFWYRQQPGQSLTLIATANQGSEATYESGFVIDKFPISRPNLTFSTLTVSNMSPEDSSIYLCSVGAGTGKEKLFFGSGTQLSVL.

The chain couples TRBV5-1 to TRBJ2-7; perhaps D is TRBD1 or TRBD2 (5 bases each). The CDR3 length is 14 residues. Trimming removed 0 bases from V and 4 bases from J, with 11 bases in between. Germline CDR1 reads SGHRS; CDR2 reads YFSETQ. Here the CDR3 reads CASSLEGTPYEQYF. CDR3 in DNA: TGCGCCAGCAGCTTGGAAGGGACGCCATACGAGCAGTACTTC. Full variable domain (rest looked up from reference TRBV5-1 and TRBJ2-7): KAGVTQTPRYLIKTRGQQVTLSCSPISGHRSVSWYQQTPGQGLQFLFEYFSETQRNKGNFPGRFSGRQFSNSRSEMNVSTLELGDSALYLCASSLEGTPYEQYFGPGTRLTVT.

This rearrangement joins TRBV4-1 to TRBJ2-7; D gene unclear. V lost 3 bases and J lost 6, with 9 bases in between. The germline gives CDR1 MGHRA, CDR2 YSYEKL. The CDR3 has 12 residues. The CDR3 spells CASSHLSGEQYF. CDR3 bases: TGCGCCAGCAGCCACCTTTCTGGCGAGCAGTACTTC.

This rearrangement joins TRBV6-1 to TRBJ2-3; D uncertain. V was clipped by 1 base and J by 3 bases, with 8 bases between them. CDR3 length: 14 amino acids. Germline V lookup: CDR1 MNHNS, CDR2 SASEGT. CDR3 in amino acids: CASSEDYLTDTQYF. The CDR3 region has the DNA TGTGCCAGCAGTGAAGACTACCTAACAGATACGCAGTATTTT.

This clone showed up just once. The chain carries TRBV11-2 and TRBJ1-1; 7 positions match TRBD1. J lost 2 bases, V lost 5 bases, and 5 bases had no gene match. Looked up from germline, CDR1 is SGHAT and CDR2 is FQNNGV. This CDR3 has 14 amino acids. DNA for the CDR3: TGTGCCAGCAGCGGGGACAGCCGTAACACTGAAGCTTTCTTT. It codes for CASSGDSRNTEAFF.

This chain uses TRBV29-1 with TRBJ1-1; no definite D call. This CDR3 has 11 amino acids. Germline assignment: CDR1 SQVTM and CDR2 ANQGSEA. CDR3 residues: CSYSRNTEAFF. In DNA form, the CDR3 reads TGCAGTTACTCCCGGAACACTGAAGCTTTCTTT. Based on the CDR3 plus reference TRBV29-1 and TRBJ1-1, the full variable domain is SAVISQKPSRDICQRGTSLTIQCQVDSQVTMMFWYRQQPGQSLTLIATANQGSEATYESGFVIDKFPISRPNLTFSTLTVSNMSPEDSSIYLCSYSRNTEAFFGQGTRLTVV.

V usage is TRBV6-5 and J usage is TRBJ1-2; D gene unclear. V was cut by 8 bases and J by 0 bases, with 13 bases left in between. CDR1 is MNHEY, CDR2 SVGAGI, per germline. The CDR3 consists of 14 residues. This CDR3 reads CASWEGFPNYGYTF. For the CDR3, the DNA is TGTGCCAGCTGGGAAGGTTTTCCTAACTATGGCTACACCTTC.

The CDR3 DNA follows: TGTGCCACCTCACAGGGACTCACGTCCTCCTACGAGCAGTACTTC. Residues: CATSQGLTSSYEQYF. The genes are TRBV2 and TRBJ2-7; D assignment may be TRBD1 or TRBD2 (6 bases each). V was trimmed by 10 bases and J by 0 bases, leaving 19 bases between them. Germline V gene sequence: CDR1 SNHLY, CDR2 FYNNEI. The CDR3 has 15 amino acids.

Points on this clone: Other DNA sequences within the sample encode an identical CDR3. V gene TRBV27 combines with J gene TRBJ2-7; D may match TRBD1 or TRBD2 (5 bases each). The CDR3 extends over 11 amino acids. CDR1 MNHEY and CDR2 SMNVEV come from the germline V gene (reference sequence). Trimming took off 4 bases at V and 7 bases at J, with 8 bases between the two ends. CDR3 bases: TGTGCCAGCAGTTCCGGGGCAGAGCAGTACTTC. Amino acid sequence: CASSSGAEQYF.

The sample holds one count of this clone. The chain uses TRBV7-3 and TRBJ2-3; TRBD1 matches at 7 bases. The CDR3 sequence is 15 residues long. Germline V gene sequence: CDR1 SGHTA, CDR2 FQGTGA. Losses at the gene ends were 4 bases for V and 4 bases for J; bases not matched to a gene: 8. The CDR3 region is CASSSSGGYADTQYF. The DNA of the CDR3 is TGTGCCAGCAGCTCCTCAGGGGGTTACGCAGATACGCAGTATTTT.

The chain is built from TRBV7-9 and TRBJ2-7; D remains ambiguous. In germline, CDR1 is SEHNR, CDR2 FQNEAQ (reference sequence). The CDR3 extends over 13 amino acids. Trimming cost V 4 bases and J 2 bases, with 9 bases left between them. CDR3 sequence reads: CASSSWQTYEQYF. CDR3 DNA sequence: TGTGCCAGCAGCTCCTGGCAGACCTACGAGCAGTACTTC.

The CDR3 nucleotides are TGCGCCAGCAGCTTGTTGCCTAGCGGGAGTTCAGAGACCCAGTACTTC. As protein: CASSLLPSGSSETQYF. This chain uses TRBV5-1 with TRBJ2-5; 10 bases are shared with TRBD2. The ends lost 1 base at V and 4 bases at J; junction bases unmatched: 7. In germline, CDR1 is SGHRS, CDR2 YFSETQ. CDR3 size: 16 residues.

This chain links TRBV7-9 with TRBJ2-5, with D possibly matching TRBD1 (6 bases). Germline assignment: CDR1 SEHNR and CDR2 FQNEAQ (reference sequence). Trimming cost V 0 bases and J 3 bases, with 11 bases left between them. The CDR3 is 15 amino acids. The CDR3 sequence is CASSLAGAEEETQYF. The CDR3 DNA reads TGTGCCAGCAGCTTAGCGGGGGCAGAAGAAGAGACCCAGTACTTC.

The chain recombines TRBV13 with TRBJ1-1; 9 nucleotides match TRBD1. V was pared by 5 bases and J by 7 bases, with 11 bases of the junction left unmatched. The CDR3 loop spans 15 amino acids. Germline CDR1 PRHDT, CDR2 FYEKMQ (reference sequence). CDR3 nucleotide sequence: TGTGCCAGCAGCAAATCCGACCTGGGACAGGGTGAAGCTTTCTTT. Translating gives CASSKSDLGQGEAFF.

CDR3 in DNA: TGTGCCTGGAGCGGCGCGAACACCGGGGAGCTGTTTTTT. This sequence encodes CAWSGANTGELFF. This rearrangement joins TRBV30 to TRBJ2-2, with D unclear. The CDR3 contains 13 residues. The ends were cut back, 3 bases at V and 0 bases at J, with 5 bases in the middle. Germline V lookup: CDR1 GTSNPN, CDR2 SVGIG (reference sequence).

The rearrangement joins TRBV5-4 to TRBJ2-7; D is possibly TRBD1 or TRBD2 (5 bases each). Per the germline V gene, CDR1 is SGHNT and CDR2 is YYREEE (reference sequence). With 2 bases removed from V and 4 bases from J, the gap between germline ends came to 10 bases. The CDR3 extends over 13 amino acids. The CDR3 DNA is TGTGCCAGCAGCTTATGGGGGTCGTACGAGCAGTACTTC. Translated, it gives CASSLWGSYEQYF.